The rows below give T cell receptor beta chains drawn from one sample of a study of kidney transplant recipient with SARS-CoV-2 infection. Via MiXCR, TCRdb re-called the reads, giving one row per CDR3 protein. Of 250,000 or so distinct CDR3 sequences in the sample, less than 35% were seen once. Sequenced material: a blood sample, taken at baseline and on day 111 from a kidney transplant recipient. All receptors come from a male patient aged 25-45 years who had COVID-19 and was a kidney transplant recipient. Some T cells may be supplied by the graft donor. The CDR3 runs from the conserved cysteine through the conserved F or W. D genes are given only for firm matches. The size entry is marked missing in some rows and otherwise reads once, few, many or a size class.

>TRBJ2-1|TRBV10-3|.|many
TGTGCCATCAGTGAGAGGGGGGACTTTGGGTACAATGAGCAGTTCTTC
CAISERGDFGYNEQFF
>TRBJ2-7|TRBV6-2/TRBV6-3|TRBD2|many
TGTGCCAGCAGACCTGGTGGTAGCGGGAGTTTGCAGTACTTC
CASRPGGSGSLQYF
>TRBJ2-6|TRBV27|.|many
TGTGCCAGCAGTTATTCGGGCAATAGGGCGGCCAACGTCCTGACTTTC
CASSYSGNRAANVLTF
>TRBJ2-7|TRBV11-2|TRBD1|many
TGTGCCAGCAGCTTAGGAGGGACAGGGACTTTCTCCTACGAGCAGTACTTC
CASSLGGTGTFSYEQYF
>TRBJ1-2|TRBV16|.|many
TGTGCCAGCAGCCTAGTAAAGGTCGTTAGAAAGACCTATGGCTACACCTTC
CASSLVKVVRKTYGYTF
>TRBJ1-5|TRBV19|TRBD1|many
TGTGCCAGTAGTATATACACTCCAGGGGGTTTTGAGCCCCAGCATTTT
CASSIYTPGGFEPQHF
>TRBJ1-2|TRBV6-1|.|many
TGTGCCAGCAGTATAGGAGGAGGTGGGAGAAAGACCTATGGCTACACCTTC
CASSIGGGGRKTYGYTF
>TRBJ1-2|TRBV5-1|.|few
TGCGCCAGCTCTGAGGGATCGGTTCGAAAGACCTATGGCTACACCTTC
CASSEGSVRKTYGYTF
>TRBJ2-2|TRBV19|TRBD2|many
TGTGCCAGTAGTATAGGTCCCCCTAGCGGACTACGGACCGGGGAGCTGTTTTTT
CASSIGPPSGLRTGELFF
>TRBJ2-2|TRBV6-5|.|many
TGTGCCAGCAGCCGAGAGGGGCACGGGGAGCTGTTTTTT
CASSREGHGELFF
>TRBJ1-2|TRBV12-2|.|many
TGTGCAAGTCGCGCGAAGCTGACTCCACGAAAGACCTATGGCTACACCTTC
CASRAKLTPRKTYGYTF
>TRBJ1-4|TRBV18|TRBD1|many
TGTGCCAGCTCACCACCGGACAGGGTCAATGAAAAACTGTTTTTT
CASSPPDRVNEKLFF
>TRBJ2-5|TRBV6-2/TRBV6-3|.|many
TGTGCCAGCAGTTACCCTGTCCCCGAGACCCAGTACTTC
CASSYPVPETQYF
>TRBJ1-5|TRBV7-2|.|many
TGTGCCAGCAGCCCCGCAGACAGCCTCAATCAGCCCCAGCATTTT
CASSPADSLNQPQHF
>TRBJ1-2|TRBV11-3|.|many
TGTGCCAGCAGCATTATGTGCGATCTCGGAAAGACCTATGGCTACACCTTC
CASSIMCDLGKTYGYTF
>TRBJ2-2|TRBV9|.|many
TGTGCCAGCAGCGCCGGGGGGCGGGTCACCGGGGAGCTGTTTTTT
CASSAGGRVTGELFF
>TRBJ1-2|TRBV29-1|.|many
TGCAGCGTAAGGTGGACAGCGGAGGGATATTTCTATGGCTACACCTTC
CSVRWTAEGYFYGYTF
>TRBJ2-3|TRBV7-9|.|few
TGTGCCAGCAGCTTAGTCGGGGACACCAAAAAAACAGATACGCAGTATTTT
CASSLVGDTKKTDTQYF
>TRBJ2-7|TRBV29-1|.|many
TGCAGCGTTCTTATTTCCACTGGGTACGAGCAGTACTTC
CSVLISTGYEQYF
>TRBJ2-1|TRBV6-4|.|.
TGTGCCATCAGTGACCGGGACAACAATGAGCAGTTCTTC
CAISDRDNNEQFF
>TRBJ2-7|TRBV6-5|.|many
TGTGCCAGCAGCCCCGGCGGGCGGGGCGAGCAGTACTTC
CASSPGGRGEQYF
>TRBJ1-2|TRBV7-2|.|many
TGTGCCAGCAGCGCTGTCGGCAGAGACGGAAAGACCTATGGCTACACCTTC
CASSAVGRDGKTYGYTF
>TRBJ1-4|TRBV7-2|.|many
TGTGCCAGCAGCTTAGTCGGGGGAGGTGGGGAAAAACTGTTTTTT
CASSLVGGGGEKLFF
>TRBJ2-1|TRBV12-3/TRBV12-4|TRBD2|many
TGTGCCAGCAGCCCAGCGGGAGGAGGGGGTGAGCAGTTCTTC
CASSPAGGGGEQFF
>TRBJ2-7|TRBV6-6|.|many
TGTGCCAGCAGAAACCCAGGGACATCCATCTACGAGCAGTACTTC
CASRNPGTSIYEQYF
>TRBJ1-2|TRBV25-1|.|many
TGTGCCAGCAGTGTGGTTCCAGAACTGGGAAAGACCTATGGCTACACCTTC
CASSVVPELGKTYGYTF
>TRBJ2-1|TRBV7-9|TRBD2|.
TGTGCCAGCAGCTTAACACTAGCGGGAGCCGACCTTGAGCAGTTCTTC
CASSLTLAGADLEQFF
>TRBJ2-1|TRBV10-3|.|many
TGTGCCATCAGTGAGTCGAAAGAGAGCCCCAGCTCCTACAATGAGCAGTTCTTC
CAISESKESPSSYNEQFF
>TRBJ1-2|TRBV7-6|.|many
TGTGCCAGCAGCCCACATTCTGAATCTCGAAAGACCTATGGCTACACCTTC
CASSPHSESRKTYGYTF
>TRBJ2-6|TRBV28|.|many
TGTGCCAGCAGGGTTCAGGGGTCCGGGGCCAACGTCCTGACTTTC
CASRVQGSGANVLTF
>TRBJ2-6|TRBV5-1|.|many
TGCGCCAGCAGCTTGGACCCGCCCAGCTCTGGGGCCAACGTCCTGACTTTC
CASSLDPPSSGANVLTF
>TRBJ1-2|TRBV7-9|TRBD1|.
TGTGCCAGCAGCCCGGGGACAGGGCCGTACGACTATGGCTACACCTTC
CASSPGTGPYDYGYTF
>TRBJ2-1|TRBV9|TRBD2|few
TGTGCCAGCAGCGTAGGGGGACTAGACTACAATGAGCAGTTCTTC
CASSVGGLDYNEQFF
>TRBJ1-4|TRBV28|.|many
TGTGCCAGCAGTTTATCGGGCGTCGGTAATGAAAAACTGTTTTTT
CASSLSGVGNEKLFF
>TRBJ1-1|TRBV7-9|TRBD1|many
TGTGCCAGCAGCTTAACAGGGGTGAGGACTGAAGCTTTCTTT
CASSLTGVRTEAFF
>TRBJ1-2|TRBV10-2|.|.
TGCGCCAGCAGTTACATTTCCACTTCTAGAAAGACCTATGGCTACATCTTC
CASSYISTSRKTYGYIF
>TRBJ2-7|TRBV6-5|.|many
TGTGCCAGCAGCGTTCTCGAGGACGTCCGATACGAGCAGTACTTC
CASSVLEDVRYEQYF
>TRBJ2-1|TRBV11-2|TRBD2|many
TGTGCCAGCAGCTCCCGACTAGCGGGATATGAGCAGTTCTTC
CASSSRLAGYEQFF
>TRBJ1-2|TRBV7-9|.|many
TGTGCCAGCAGCAATCTACTATACCATGGAAAGACCTATGGCTACACCTTC
CASSNLLYHGKTYGYTF
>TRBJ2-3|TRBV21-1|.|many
TGTGCCAGCAGTACGTGCATAGCTACAGTCATGCAAGATACGCAGTATTTT
CASSTCIATVMQDTQYF
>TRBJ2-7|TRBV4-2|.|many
TGTGCCAGCAGCCTGACTAACCCCTTCTACGAGCAGTACTTC
CASSLTNPFYEQYF
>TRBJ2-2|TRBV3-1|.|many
TGTGCCAGCAGCAGAGGAGTTCCCATTTCAGGCTTGACCGGGGAGCTGTTTTTT
CASSRGVPISGLTGELFF
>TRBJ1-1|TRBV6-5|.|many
TGTGCCGGGCCACCGGGACGGATTTTGAACACTGAAGCTTTCTTT
CAGPPGRILNTEAFF
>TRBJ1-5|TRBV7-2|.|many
TGTGCCAGCAGCTTAGTCTCGGTATATAGCAATCAGCCCCAGCATTTT
CASSLVSVYSNQPQHF
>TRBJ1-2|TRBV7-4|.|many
TGTGCCAGCAGCGGGCTCTGTTCAGCTCGAAAGACCTATGGCTACACCTTC
CASSGLCSARKTYGYTF
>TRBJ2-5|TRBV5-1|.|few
TGCGCCAGCAGCTTGGAGCTATGGGAGACCCAGTACTTC
CASSLELWETQYF
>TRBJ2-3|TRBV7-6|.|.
TGTGCCAGCAGCTTATATTCGCCAGATACGCAGTATTTT
CASSLYSPDTQYF
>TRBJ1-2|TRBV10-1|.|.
TGCGCCAGCAGTACCACGGAAAGATCGCGAAAGACCTATGGCTACACCTTC
CASSTTERSRKTYGYTF
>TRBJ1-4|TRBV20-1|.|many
TGCAGTGCTAGAAAGGCGGGGGCAGCAACTAATGAAAAACTGTTTTTT
CSARKAGAATNEKLFF
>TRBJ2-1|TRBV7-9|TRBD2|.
TGTGCCAGCAGCTTAGCCCTAGCGGGTTATTACAATGAGCAGTTCTTC
CASSLALAGYYNEQFF
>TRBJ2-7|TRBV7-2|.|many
TGTGCCAGCAGCCCCTTTCAGGGACCCTACGAGCAGTACTTC
CASSPFQGPYEQYF
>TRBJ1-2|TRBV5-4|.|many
TGTGCCAGCAGCTTGGTCGGAGGCGGAAACTATGGCTACACCTTC
CASSLVGGGNYGYTF
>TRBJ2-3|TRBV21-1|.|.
TGTGCCAGCAGCAGAGGATTAGCTACAGCCATGCAAGATACGCAGTATTTT
CASSRGLATAMQDTQYF